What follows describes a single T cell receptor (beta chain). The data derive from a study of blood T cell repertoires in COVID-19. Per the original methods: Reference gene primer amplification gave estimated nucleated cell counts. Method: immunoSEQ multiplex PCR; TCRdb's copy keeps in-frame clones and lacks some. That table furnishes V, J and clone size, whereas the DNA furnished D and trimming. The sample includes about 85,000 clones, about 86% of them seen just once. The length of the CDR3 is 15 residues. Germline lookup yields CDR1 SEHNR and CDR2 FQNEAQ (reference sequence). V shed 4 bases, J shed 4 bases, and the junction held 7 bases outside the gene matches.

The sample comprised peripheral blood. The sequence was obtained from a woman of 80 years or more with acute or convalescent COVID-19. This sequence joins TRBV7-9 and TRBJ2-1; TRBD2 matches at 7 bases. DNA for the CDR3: TGTGCCAGCAGCTGGGCAGCGGGGAATTACAATGAGCAGTTCTTC. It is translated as CASSWAAGNYNEQFF.